This entry lists 14 T cell receptor beta chains sequenced from one sample in a study of T-cell reconstitution after alpha-beta-depleted transplantation in children. TCRbeta library construction was performed incorporating unique molecular identifiers. TCRdb redid the calling of the PCR reads with MiXCR, one entry per CDR3 protein. The sample lists hundreds of thousands of distinct CDR3 sequences, around 12% occurring once. Specimen: PBMCs, collected before TCRalphabeta/CD19-depleted stem cell transplant. The receptors here all came from a girl aged 2 to 9 with congenital amegakaryocytic thrombocytopenia, due to receive a stem cell transplant.

At least ten counts were recorded for this clonotype. The chain uses TRBV28 and TRBJ1-5; D ambiguous. Germline V gene data show CDR1 as MDHEN and CDR2 as SYDVKM. V shed 3 bases and J shed 5 bases, with 11 bases lying between them. This CDR3 region has 14 residues. The CDR3: CASSLKGAYQPQHF. CDR3 in DNA: TGTGCCAGCAGTTTGAAGGGCGCATATCAGCCCCAGCATTTT.

The chain uses TRBV27 and TRBJ2-7, with 10 bases identical to TRBD2. The length of the CDR3 is 16 residues. The junction had 14 bases not matched to a gene; V was cut back by 5 bases and J by 7 bases. Germline V gene data show CDR1 as MNHEY and CDR2 as SMNVEV (reference sequence). The CDR3 DNA is TGTGCCAGCAGTCCTAGACTAGCGGGCCCTCCGGGGGAGCAGTACTTC. Translation: CASSPRLAGPPGEQYF.

Many counts were recorded for this clonotype. The rearrangement links TRBV29-1 to TRBJ2-7, with D tentatively TRBD1 (5 bases). The germline V and J ends were trimmed by 2 bases and 2 bases, with 10 bases remaining between them. This CDR3 region has 13 residues. Germline V gene lookup returns CDR1 SQVTM and CDR2 ANQGSEA. CDR3 residues: CSVELDIPYEQYF. The CDR3 DNA reads TGCAGCGTTGAACTGGACATCCCCTACGAGCAGTACTTC.

This clonotype has only a few counts. The V and J genes are TRBV5-1 and TRBJ2-1, with no clear D. The length of the CDR3 is 12 residues. V was cut by 4 bases and J by 9 bases, with 11 bases left in between. Germline values: CDR1 SGHRS, CDR2 YFSETQ. CDR3 in amino acids: CASSPYSSEQFF. The CDR3 region has the DNA TGCGCCAGCAGCCCCTACTCTAGTGAGCAGTTCTTC.

There are a few counts of this clonotype. A junction boundary mismatches the germline segment, possibly from a read error. This chain joins TRBV5-1 and TRBJ1-2; 9 positions agree with TRBD1. CDR3 length: 15 amino acids. The germline V gene has CDR1 SGHRS and CDR2 YFSETQ. Here the CDR3 DNA reads TGCGCCAGCAGCTTCCCGGGACAGGGAGACTATGGCGACACCTTC. It is translated as CASSFPGQGDYGDTF.

The chain employs TRBV7-9 and TRBJ2-5; 10 positions match TRBD2. Germline V gives CDR1 SEHNR, CDR2 FQNEAQ (reference sequence). V lost 9 bases to trimming and J lost 7 bases; unmatched junction nucleotides: 17. CDR3 length: 16 amino acids. The CDR3 nucleotides are TGTGCCAGGAGCCTAGCGGGAGTCCTGGATAATGGGACCCAGTACTTC. Its translation: CARSLAGVLDNGTQYF.

Many counts were recorded for this clonotype. J is TRBJ2-3 and V is TRBV10-3, with 7 nucleotides matching TRBD2. The CDR3 runs to 14 residues. The junction had 8 bases not matched to a gene; V was cut back by 9 bases and J by 2 bases. Germline values: CDR1 ENHRY, CDR2 SYGVKD. DNA of the CDR3: TGTGCCATGGCGGGAGCACAAGTCACAGATACGCAGTATTTT. It is translated as CAMAGAQVTDTQYF.

This clonotype was picked up many times. The chain is built from TRBV12-3 or TRBV12-4 and TRBJ2-5; D is undetermined. V was trimmed by 4 bases and J by 5 bases, leaving 11 bases between them. The length of the CDR3 is 13 residues. The CDR3 DNA follows: TGTGCCAGCAGTTGGGGTAATGGGGAGACCCAGTACTTC. Its protein product is CASSWGNGETQYF.

This clonotype occurred many times. The J gene is TRBJ1-2, the V gene TRBV7-9, with unresolved D. V lost 5 bases to trimming and J lost 3 bases, with 13 bases between them. CDR1 is SEHNR and CDR2 is FQNEAQ in the germline V gene (reference sequence). CDR3 size: 14 residues. In nucleotides, the CDR3 is TGTGCCAGCAGCCCCTTATTAAGTTACTATGGCTACACCTTC. Translated: CASSPLLSYYGYTF.

This clonotype was observed a handful of times. The genes are TRBV20-1 and TRBJ2-3, with 7 nucleotides matching TRBD2. Unmatched junction bases numbered 8, after V lost 0 bases and J lost 2 bases. Germline V gives CDR1 DFQATT, CDR2 SNEGSKA (reference sequence). The CDR3 is 16 amino acids. As DNA, the CDR3 is TGCAGTGCTAGAGATCTCTGGCGGGAGCTCACAGATACGCAGTATTTT. Residues: CSARDLWRELTDTQYF.

This clonotype was seen only a few times. This sequence joins TRBV30 and TRBJ2-3; D remains ambiguous. The germline V gene encodes CDR1 GTSNPN and CDR2 SVGIG (reference sequence). The CDR3 is 14 residues long. V was pared by 0 bases and J by 6 bases, with 13 bases between. CDR3 sequence reads: CAWSVQWTPDTQYF. CDR3 nucleotide sequence: TGTGCCTGGAGTGTTCAGTGGACCCCCGATACGCAGTATTTT.

This clonotype came up many times. The genes are TRBV10-3 and TRBJ2-5, with a weak D call TRBD1 (5 bases). Deletions cut 3 bases from V and 5 bases from J, with 7 bases between. The germline V gene encodes CDR1 ENHRY and CDR2 SYGVKD. The CDR3 is 12 residues long. This CDR3 is CAISERGETQYF. Written as DNA, the CDR3 is TGTGCCATCAGTGAAAGGGGCGAGACCCAGTACTTC.

This clonotype was detected many times. This chain joins TRBV15 and TRBJ2-2, with D perhaps matching TRBD2 (5 bases). This CDR3 contains 17 residues. Trimming shortened V by 4 bases and J by 0 bases, and 15 bases separated the two germline ends. CDR1 and CDR2 from the germline V gene are LNHNV and YYDKDF (reference sequence). As DNA, the CDR3 is TGTGCCACCAGCACTAAGCGAGGGAACACGAACACCGGGGAGCTGTTTTTT. Its translation: CATSTKRGNTNTGELFF.

The sample holds a few counts of this clonotype. The chain employs TRBV29-1 and TRBJ2-7; no firm D call. The CDR3 loop spans 14 amino acids. Looked up from germline, CDR1 is SQVTM and CDR2 is ANQGSEA. V shed 0 bases and J shed 4 bases, with 13 bases lying between them. CDR3 coding DNA: TGCAGCGTTGAAGATGCCGGGCAGATGTACGAGCAGTACTTC. Amino acids: CSVEDAGQMYEQYF.